Shown below are 20 T cell receptor beta chains from a single sample sequenced in a study of beta chain features in type 1 diabetes. The entirety of the isolated RNA underwent reverse transcription, so expressed TCRB transcripts were sequenced. Sequenced by immunoSEQ multiplex PCR; TCRdb stores in-frame clones only, minus some. The sample lists hundreds of thousands of clones; roughly 15% were seen once. Sequenced input: naive CD4+ T cells from blood. Receptors originate from a man aged 18 to 30 in good health.

The rearrangement joins TRBV28 to TRBJ1-5, with a tentative D call TRBD1 (6 bases). V was pared by 8 bases and J by 0 bases, with 14 bases between. The CDR3 spans 15 residues. The germline V gene encodes CDR1 MDHEN and CDR2 SYDVKM. In DNA form, the CDR3 reads TGTGCCAGCTTCCGAGGGGGGATTAGCAATCAGCCCCAGCATTTT. It specifies CASFRGGISNQPQHF.

The chain uses TRBV6-5 and TRBJ2-7; 8 bases are a match to TRBD2. Germline-derived CDR1 and CDR2 are MNHEY and SVGAGI. The CDR3 is 15 amino acids. With V trimmed by 2 bases and J by 1 base, 4 bases remained unmatched. The DNA for the CDR3 is TGTGCCAGCAGTTACAGGCGGGAGGTTTCCTACGAGCAGTACTTC. It encodes CASSYRREVSYEQYF.

As DNA, the CDR3 is TGTGCCAGCAGCCAGCGTCGGGGTGGTAGCGTCATGGAGACCCAGTACTTC. Protein sequence: CASSQRRGGSVMETQYF. The chain is built from TRBV14 and TRBJ2-5; D possibly corresponds to TRBD2 (5 bases). In germline, CDR1 is SGHDN, CDR2 FVKESK. With 3 bases removed from V and 5 bases from J, the gap between germline ends came to 22 bases. The CDR3 contains 17 residues.

A few counts support this clone. V and J are TRBV5-4 and TRBJ2-6, with D perhaps being TRBD1 or TRBD2 (5 bases each). Germline assignment: CDR1 SGHNT and CDR2 YYREEE (reference sequence). Trimming shortened V by 4 bases and J by 4 bases, and 15 bases separated the two germline ends. This CDR3 region has 16 residues. The CDR3 DNA reads as TGTGCCAGCAGCAGGGGAGAGGGGCGCGGGGCCAACGTCCTGACTTTC. Translated, it gives CASSRGEGRGANVLTF.

The rearrangement joins TRBV7-2 to TRBJ2-5; a possible D gene is TRBD2 (6 bases). The CDR3 is 15 residues long. Germline-derived CDR1 and CDR2 are SGHTA and FQGNSA. With 2 bases removed from V and 1 base from J, the gap between germline ends came to 11 bases. The CDR3 sequence: CASSLSAGRQETQYF. The CDR3 bases are TGTGCCAGCAGCTTATCCGCGGGGCGCCAAGAGACCCAGTACTTC.

This clone came up once. The chain links TRBV30 to TRBJ2-5; D remains unclear. V dropped 3 bases and J dropped 5 bases, with 7 bases sitting between them. Germline CDR1 reads GTSNPN; CDR2 reads SVGIG (reference sequence). This CDR3 has 11 amino acids. The chain's CDR3 is CAWRFSETQYF. The CDR3 region has the DNA TGTGCCTGGAGGTTTTCGGAGACCCAGTACTTC.

The chain carries TRBV5-1 and TRBJ2-5, with 10 nucleotides matching TRBD2. CDR1 SGHRS and CDR2 YFSETQ come from the germline V gene. J gave up 4 bases and V 2 bases, and 5 bases lay outside the gene matches. This CDR3 has 15 amino acids. In nucleotides, the CDR3 is TGCGCCAGCAGCTTTTTAGCGGGGGGAGCAGAGACCCAGTACTTC. As protein: CASSFLAGGAETQYF.

This clone was detected only a few times. The chain combines TRBV27 with TRBJ1-6; 8 nucleotides agree with TRBD1. Germline V gene lookup returns CDR1 MNHEY and CDR2 SMNVEV (reference sequence). This CDR3 has 14 residues. Trimming cost V 7 bases and J 7 bases; bases outside gene matches: 6. In DNA, the CDR3 is TGTGCCAGCAAAAAGGACAGGGAAAATTCACCCCTCCACTTT. Translation: CASKKDRENSPLHF.

This clone was picked up a small number of times. The gene calls are TRBV7-2 and TRBJ2-7; D is undetermined. This CDR3 has 11 amino acids. V lost 5 bases and J lost 5, with 7 bases in between. CDR1 is SGHTA and CDR2 is FQGNSA in the germline V gene. As DNA, the CDR3 is TGTGCCAGCAGCCCCCTAGACGAGCAGTACTTC. This codes for CASSPLDEQYF.

This chain links TRBV4-3 with TRBJ2-1; tentatively, D is TRBD1 or TRBD2 (5 bases each). Germline V gene data show CDR1 as LGHNA and CDR2 as YSLEER. The V and J ends lost 1 base and 9 bases respectively, with 19 bases between them. This CDR3 has 16 residues. In nucleotides, the CDR3 is TGCGCCAGCAGCCAAGTCCTGGGGGATTTAACAATTGAGCAGTTCTTC. It yields the protein CASSQVLGDLTIEQFF.

This clone has just a few counts. The gene calls are TRBV9 and TRBJ2-5, with D unresolved. The CDR3 sequence is 12 residues long. Deletions cut 4 bases from V and 4 bases from J, with 8 bases between. From germline, CDR1 is SGDLS and CDR2 YYNGEE. The CDR3 bases are TGTGCCAGCAGCCCTCATGCAGAGACCCAGTACTTC. Residues: CASSPHAETQYF. The entire variable domain, with the rest obtained from reference TRBV9 and TRBJ2-5, is as follows: DSGVTQTPKHLITATGQRVTLRCSPRSGDLSVYWYQQSLDQGLQFLIQYYNGEERAKGNILERFSAQQFPDLHSELNLSSLELGDSALYFCASSPHAETQYFGPGTRLLVL.

This rearrangement joins TRBV4-2 to TRBJ2-1; TRBD2 matches at 9 bases. The germline CDR1 and CDR2 sequences are LGHNA and YNFKEQ. CDR3 length: 15 residues. V shed 4 bases, J shed 4 bases, and the junction held 5 bases outside the gene matches. The DNA for the CDR3 is TGTGCCAGCAGCCTATCTAGCGGGGATTACAATGAGCAGTTCTTC. This encodes CASSLSSGDYNEQFF.

This clone was picked up a small number of times. The genes are TRBV7-2 and TRBJ2-1; the match to TRBD1 covers 11 bases. V dropped 2 bases and J dropped 0; count of bases not matched to a gene: 3. The CDR3 is 17 residues long. Germline V gene lookup returns CDR1 SGHTA and CDR2 FQGNSA. The CDR3 nucleotides are TGTGCCAGCAGCTTATGGGGGACAGGGGGCTCCTACAATGAGCAGTTCTTC. This codes for CASSLWGTGGSYNEQFF.

This clone was recorded a few times. The V call is TRBV18, the J call TRBJ1-1; D not certain. From germline, CDR1 is KGHSH and CDR2 LQKENI. CDR3 length equals 13 residues. Trimming stripped 9 bases from V and 0 bases from J, with 11 bases between. The CDR3 region is CASSFSMNTEAFF. The CDR3 DNA reads TGTGCCAGTTCCTTTAGCATGAACACTGAAGCTTTCTTT. Using reference TRBV18 and TRBJ1-1 for the parts outside the CDR3, the full variable domain is NAGVMQNPRHLVRRRGQEARLRCSPMKGHSHVYWYRQLPEEGLKFMVYLQKENIIDESGMPKERFSAEFPKEGPSILRIQQVVRGDSAAYFCASSFSMNTEAFFGQGTRLTVV.

The rearrangement joins TRBV4-3 to TRBJ1-4, with 7 bases that match TRBD1. This CDR3 region has 15 residues. The V gene end was trimmed by 1 base and the J gene end by 8 bases; junction bases not matched to a gene: 7. Looked up from germline, CDR1 is LGHNA and CDR2 is YSLEER. The CDR3 reads CASSQATGVGEKLFF. As DNA, the CDR3 is TGCGCCAGCAGCCAAGCAACAGGGGTGGGGGAAAAACTGTTTTTT.

The V call is TRBV18, the J call TRBJ2-7; D not certain. CDR1 and CDR2 (germline): KGHSH, LQKENI. V lost 3 bases and J lost 6, with 12 bases in between. The CDR3 loop spans 13 amino acids. DNA for the CDR3: TGTGCCAGCTCACCTATCTTGGGTTCCGAGCAGTACTTC. Protein sequence: CASSPILGSEQYF.

The sample holds many counts of this clone. This chain links TRBV18 with TRBJ2-1, with 8 bases that match TRBD1. Per germline, CDR1 KGHSH and CDR2 LQKENI. V was clipped by 6 bases and J by 5 bases; unmatched bases: 9. CDR3 length: 15 residues. The CDR3 loop reads CASSPEDRVHNEQFF. The CDR3 bases are TGTGCCAGCTCGCCAGAGGACAGGGTCCACAATGAGCAGTTCTTC. The full variable domain, its missing parts supplied by reference TRBV18 and TRBJ2-1, is NAGVMQNPRHLVRRRGQEARLRCSPMKGHSHVYWYRQLPEEGLKFMVYLQKENIIDESGMPKERFSAEFPKEGPSILRIQQVVRGDSAAYFCASSPEDRVHNEQFFGPGTRLTVL.

This clone was detected only a few times. The rearrangement links TRBV5-5 to TRBJ1-5; D gene uncertain. The CDR3 is 14 residues long. Looked up from germline, CDR1 is SGHKS and CDR2 is YYEKEE (reference sequence). V gave up 5 bases and J gave up 0 bases, with 9 bases separating them. The CDR3 is CASRLATSNQPQHF. CDR3 nucleotides: TGTGCCAGCAGGCTGGCCACTAGCAATCAGCCCCAGCATTTT.

The rearrangement links TRBV5-1 to TRBJ1-1; D is unclear. The CDR3 runs 13 residues. Trimming took off 0 bases at V and 11 bases at J, with 14 bases between the two ends. CDR1 is SGHRS and CDR2 is YFSETQ in the germline V gene. CDR3 amino acids: CASSLELIGSAFF. In DNA form, the CDR3 reads TGCGCCAGCAGCTTGGAGTTGATAGGGTCGGCTTTCTTT.

In the case of this clone: The same CDR3 can be traced to other DNA sequences in this sample. V is TRBV18 and J is TRBJ2-5; D is undetermined. V was shortened by 2 bases and J by 2 bases, with 6 bases between the two germline ends. The CDR3 runs 13 residues. Germline-derived CDR1 and CDR2 are KGHSH and LQKENI. The CDR3 region is CASSPGLQETQYF. CDR3 nucleotides: TGTGCCAGCTCACCAGGCTTACAAGAGACCCAGTACTTC.